This TCR beta chain stems from a study of T cell changes during pregnancy in multiple sclerosis. Measured with immunoSEQ multiplex PCR; TCRdb has only the in-frame clones, and not every one. The table includes approximately 37,000 clones, approximately 90% detected once. CDR1 and CDR2 from the germline V gene are SGHVS and FQNEAQ. V was pared by 6 bases and J by 2 bases, with 7 bases of the junction left unmatched. The CDR3 extends over 15 amino acids. The clonotype originates from a female donor in good health, enrolled as a control in a pregnancy study. V and J are TRBV7-8 and TRBJ2-7, with TRBD1 matching over 10 bases. This material consisted of CD4+ T cells from peripheral blood mononuclear cells, taken in the third trimester of pregnancy. The CDR3 is CASRATGTGAYEQYF. CDR3 coding DNA: TGTGCCAGCAGGGCGACCGGGACAGGGGCCTACGAGCAGTACTTC.